The 12 T cell receptor beta chains given below trace back to one sample, sequenced in a study of T cell repertoires in cytomegalovirus infection. The antigens these receptors bind are not known. MiXCR, applied by TCRdb to the reads, yields one record per CDR3 protein. The table lists about 400,000 distinct CDR3 sequences, roughly 34% of them singletons, with 13% in the top ten. The specimen comprised cultured PBMCs, sampled from culture after CMV antigen stimulation. The receptors derive from a human donor in good health (CMV status not recorded). Some clones in this sample may be carry-over from other donors' samples.

CDR3 sequence: CASSYSAQNTGELFF. DNA of the CDR3: TGTGCCAGCAGTTACTCGGCACAGAACACCGGGGAGCTGTTTTTT. The rearrangement joins TRBV6-5 to TRBJ2-2; D uncertain. V was shortened by 0 bases and J by 1 base, with 6 bases between the two germline ends. This CDR3 spans 15 amino acids. CDR1 is MNHEY and CDR2 is SVGAGI in the germline V gene.

This clonotype was found a few times. The chain recombines TRBV11-3 with TRBJ2-7, with 8 bases identical to TRBD1. The CDR3 consists of 13 residues. Germline CDR1 is SGHNT and CDR2 is YENEEA. V lost 3 bases, J lost 6 bases, and 4 bases stayed unmatched. The CDR3 region is CASSFRQGLEQYV. The CDR3, as DNA: TGTGCCAGCAGCTTCAGACAGGGGCTCGAGCAGTACGTC.

Concerning this clonotype itself: One junction end disagrees with the germline gene, perhaps due to a read error. This chain joins TRBV5-3 and TRBJ2-1, with D perhaps matching TRBD1 (5 bases). TRBV5-3 is designated an ORF whose function remains uncertain. The CDR3 contains 16 residues. CDR3 nucleotides: TGTGCCAGCAGCTGGGGTGGTGAGACAGCCTACAATGAGCAGTTCTTC. Translated: CASSWGGETAYNEQFF.

This clonotype was observed a few times. The V and J genes are TRBV7-6 and TRBJ1-5; D is possibly TRBD1 (6 bases). Germline CDR1 SGHVS, CDR2 FNYEAQ. The CDR3 has 14 residues. Trimming pared 5 bases from V and 4 bases from J, leaving 12 bases between. CDR3 protein: CASSRTGINQPQHF. CDR3 nucleotide sequence: TGTGCCAGCAGCCGCACAGGGATTAATCAGCCCCAGCATTTT.

This sequence joins TRBV19 and TRBJ2-1, with a tentative D call TRBD2 (5 bases). This CDR3 comprises 14 residues. The germline V gene has CDR1 LNHDA and CDR2 SQIVND (reference sequence). Trimming pared 3 bases from V and 6 bases from J, leaving 12 bases between. In nucleotides, the CDR3 is TGTGCCAGTAGTATGCGGGTCAAGGTCAATGAGCAGTTCTTC. It codes for CASSMRVKVNEQFF.

This clonotype was detected many times. The chain employs TRBV7-2 and TRBJ1-1, with D perhaps TRBD1 (6 bases). CDR3 length equals 13 residues. The V gene lost 3 bases and the J gene lost 6 bases, with 11 bases spanning the gap. The germline V gene encodes CDR1 SGHTA and CDR2 FQGNSA. In DNA form, the CDR3 reads TGTGCCAGCAGCTTTACAGGGTTGGCTGAAGCTTTCTTT. Translation: CASSFTGLAEAFF.

This clonotype was picked up a small number of times. This rearrangement joins TRBV7-2 to TRBJ1-4; possible D gene TRBD1, 5 bases. Trimming took off 5 bases at V and 8 bases at J, with 18 bases between the two ends. Germline assignment: CDR1 SGHTA and CDR2 FQGNSA. The CDR3 is 15 amino acids. DNA for the CDR3: TGTGCCAGCAGCGCCGGGGCCTTTAAGGGGGAAAAACTGTTTTTT. Translated: CASSAGAFKGEKLFF.

There are a few counts of this clonotype. This chain links TRBV7-2 with TRBJ2-1; 9 nucleotides match TRBD2. V shed 4 bases, J shed 6 bases, and the junction held 4 bases outside the gene matches. This CDR3 is built from 14 residues. Germline CDR1 is SGHTA and CDR2 is FQGNSA. In nucleotides, the CDR3 is TGTGCCAGCAGCTCTAGCGGGACTCGCAATGAGCAGTTCTTC. Residues: CASSSSGTRNEQFF.

The rearrangement links TRBV19 to TRBJ1-1, with D possibly matching TRBD1 (6 bases). The germline CDR1 and CDR2 sequences are LNHDA and SQIVND (reference sequence). This CDR3 is 15 amino acids long. Trimming took 8 bases from V and 5 from J, leaving 21 bases between them. CDR3 residues: CASHGEGGKRTEAFF. CDR3 sequence (DNA): TGTGCCAGTCATGGGGAGGGGGGTAAGCGGACTGAAGCTTTCTTT.

V gene TRBV7-2 combines with J gene TRBJ1-1; possibly TRBD1 for D (5 bases). This CDR3 comprises 18 residues. V dropped 4 bases and J dropped 1 base, with 22 bases sitting between them. Germline V CDR1 and CDR2: SGHTA, FQGNSA. CDR3: CASSSPFQYSGGNTEAFF. In nucleotides, the CDR3 is TGTGCCAGCAGCTCGCCTTTTCAATATTCTGGGGGGAACACTGAAGCTTTCTTT.

The chain is built from TRBV19 and TRBJ1-3; 8 bases are a match to TRBD1. The V gene end was trimmed by 8 bases and the J gene end by 4 bases; junction bases not matched to a gene: 4. This CDR3 is built from 13 residues. In germline, CDR1 is LNHDA, CDR2 SQIVND (reference sequence). CDR3 region: CASGTGLGNTIYF. CDR3 nucleotides: TGTGCCAGTGGGACAGGACTCGGAAACACCATATATTTT.

This clonotype was recorded a few times. The chain employs TRBV7-2 and TRBJ2-5; D call uncertain. Germline V gene lookup returns CDR1 SGHTA and CDR2 FQGNSA. V was pared by 5 bases and J by 4 bases, with 14 bases between. This CDR3 has 14 residues. This CDR3 reads CASSRESAAETQYF. The CDR3 DNA follows: TGTGCCAGCAGCCGCGAGTCGGCGGCAGAGACCCAGTACTTC.